The clone carrying this TCR beta chain has ten or more counts. The antigen remains undetermined. Amplified regions were TCR beta CDR3 sequences from RNA transcripts. A set of HTBI primers served as the primers for a first-round RT-PCR of the TCR CDR3. TCRdb passed the multiplex PCR reads through MiXCR, listing each CDR3 protein once. The sample yields 530,000 or so distinct CDR3 sequences, about 43% seen once. Absence of ophthalmopathy progression within 18 months defined stable Graves' hyperthyroidism. Participants, patients aged 18 to 65, had newly diagnosed hyperthyroidism with a duration under 2 months. Orbital computed tomography and thyroid ultrasound, together with serum TRAb and thyroxine and clinical symptoms, were used for diagnoses. This sample is drawn from a study of T cells in Graves' hyperthyroidism and ophthalmopathy. Findings of the study overall: The model predicted ophthalmopathy a median around 6 months before onset.

Sequencing used peripheral blood or thyroid tissue (not recorded which). The TCR originated in a woman between 18 and 29 years old with Graves' hyperthyroidism.

The CDR3 coding sequence is TGTGCCAGCAGCCCCTTAGGGACTGGGGCCAACGTCCTGACTTTC. Protein sequence: CASSPLGTGANVLTF. The chain couples TRBV12-3 or TRBV12-4 to TRBJ2-6; D remains ambiguous. V lost 6 bases and J 2 bases, leaving 11 bases between the germline ends. The CDR3 length is 15 residues.